These T cell receptor beta chains were read from a single sample in a study of OX40 agonist ivuxolimab in advanced cancers. The method was immunoSEQ multiplex PCR; TCRdb's version includes in-frame clones alone and lacks a portion of them. Here the sample spans about 100,000 clones, around 90% being singletons. This sample comprised CD4+ or CD8+ T cells sorted from blood, obtained in a trial of the OX40 agonist ivuxolimab. These receptors came from an adult with an advanced solid tumor such as melanoma, head and neck, liver or kidney cancer. The CDR3 runs from the conserved cysteine through the conserved F or W. D genes are given only for firm matches. The listing skips clone size in some rows; elsewhere it reads once, few, many or a size class.

clone_size j_call v_call d_call cdr3_aa cdr3_nt
few TRBJ1-2 TRBV5-1 . CASSTLLGRRVTF TGCGCCAGCAGCACCCTCTTAGGGAGGAGGGTGACCTTC
. TRBJ2-7 TRBV28 . CASSLGPTYEQYF TGTGCCAGCAGTCTCGGGCCGACCTACGAGCAGTACTTC
. TRBJ2-1 TRBV5-1 TRBD2 CASSLVLAGVNEQFF TGCGCCAGCAGCTTGGTTCTAGCGGGAGTCAATGAGCAGTTCTTC
. TRBJ1-5 TRBV6-1 TRBD1 CASSGGGQGNQPQHF TGTGCCAGCAGTGGGGGAGGACAGGGCAATCAGCCCCAGCATTTT
. TRBJ1-2 TRBV7-9 TRBD1 CASSSRTGDYGYTF TGTGCCAGCAGCTCCCGGACAGGGGACTATGGCTACACCTTC
. TRBJ2-1 TRBV18 . CASSRDGFNYNEQFF TGTGCCAGCTCACGGGACGGCTTTAACTACAATGAGCAGTTCTTC
once TRBJ2-6 TRBV10-1 . CASSGGRSGANVLTF TGCGCCAGCAGTGGTGGACGCTCTGGGGCCAACGTCCTGACTTTC
few TRBJ2-1 TRBV29-1 . CSVAGGSGSYNEQFF TGCAGCGTTGCCGGTGGGAGTGGATCCTACAATGAGCAGTTCTTC
. TRBJ1-5 TRBV4-2 TRBD1 CASSQDLRGLQPQHF TGTGCCAGCAGCCAAGATCTCAGGGGGCTTCAGCCCCAGCATTTT
. TRBJ1-5 TRBV14 TRBD1 CAIHLYRGQWQPQHF TGTGCCATCCATTTATACAGGGGGCAGTGGCAGCCCCAGCATTTT
. TRBJ1-5 TRBV19 TRBD1 CASSIAGGYQPQHF TGTGCCAGTAGTATAGCAGGGGGTTATCAGCCCCAGCATTTT
. TRBJ1-5 TRBV6-1 TRBD1 CASSGDRTQPQHF TGTGCCAGCAGTGGGGACAGGACTCAGCCCCAGCATTTT
. TRBJ2-6 TRBV7-9 . CASRNTGTGANVLTF TGTGCCAGCAGAAATACAGGGACCGGGGCCAACGTCCTGACTTTC
. TRBJ2-1 TRBV11-3 TRBD2 CASSPLTSTLHNEQFF TGTGCCAGCAGCCCACTGACTAGCACTCTTCACAATGAGCAGTTCTTC
. TRBJ2-7 TRBV6-6 TRBD1 CATRGQTYEQYF TGTGCCACCCGGGGACAGACCTACGAGCAGTACTTC
. TRBJ2-5 TRBV5-1 . CASSPPEGVSHQETQYF TGCGCCAGCAGCCCCCCGGAAGGGGTTTCCCATCAAGAGACCCAGTACTTC
. TRBJ2-5 TRBV6-5 TRBD1 CASRVDRGRETQYF TGTGCCAGCAGGGTAGACAGGGGGCGAGAGACCCAGTACTTC
. TRBJ2-2 TRBV5-6 . CASSWLDGPKHTGELFF TGTGCCAGCAGCTGGCTGGACGGCCCAAAGCACACCGGGGAGCTGTTTTTT
. TRBJ1-1 TRBV18 . CASSPVGAVGATNTEAFF TGTGCCAGCTCACCGGTCGGGGCTGTTGGGGCCACGAACACTGAAGCTTTCTTT
. TRBJ2-3 TRBV5-6 TRBD1 CASSLADTGETDTQYF TGTGCCAGCAGCTTGGCCGACACAGGGGAAACAGATACGCAGTATTTT
. TRBJ1-3 TRBV11-3 . CASSLERLTIRSGNTIYF TGTGCCAGCAGCTTAGAGCGGCTGACAATCCGCTCTGGAAACACCATATATTTT
. TRBJ2-7 TRBV19 . CASRYGGSAGEQYF TGTGCCAGTAGATACGGGGGAAGTGCTGGGGAGCAGTACTTC
. TRBJ2-1 TRBV7-9 . CASSLEGGYNEQFF TGTGCCAGCAGCTTAGAAGGCGGCTACAATGAGCAGTTCTTC
. TRBJ2-1 TRBV4-2 TRBD2 CASSLRLAGGDEQFF TGTGCCAGCAGCCTACGACTAGCGGGAGGGGATGAGCAGTTCTTC
. TRBJ1-6 TRBV7-3 . CASSLTAGSPLHF TGTGCCAGCAGCTTAACAGCAGGATCACCCCTCCACTTT
. TRBJ2-7 TRBV5-1 TRBD1 CASSSRTGFGSYEQYF TGCGCCAGCAGCTCTCGGACAGGCTTTGGCTCCTACGAGCAGTACTTC
. TRBJ1-3 TRBV19 . CASSLRSSSGNTIYF TGTGCCAGTAGCCTTAGATCGAGCTCTGGAAACACCATATATTTT
. TRBJ2-1 TRBV29-1 . CSVVSGANEQFF TGCAGCGTTGTCTCGGGAGCCAATGAGCAGTTCTTC
. TRBJ2-5 TRBV19 TRBD1 CASRRTGGYQETQYF TGTGCCAGTAGAAGGACAGGGGGCTACCAAGAGACCCAGTACTTC
. TRBJ2-7 TRBV4-3 . CASSQDLGQFTYEQYF TGCGCCAGCAGCCAAGATCTCGGGCAGTTTACCTACGAGCAGTACTTC
. TRBJ2-2 TRBV7-6 TRBD2 CASSQSGTYGELFF TGTGCCAGCAGCCAGAGCGGGACGTACGGGGAGCTGTTTTTT
. TRBJ2-1 TRBV28 TRBD2 CASRIGLADNEQFF TGTGCCAGCAGGATTGGACTAGCGGACAATGAGCAGTTCTTC
. TRBJ2-3 TRBV7-2 . CASSSDATDTQYF TGTGCCAGCAGCTCCGACGCCACAGATACGCAGTATTTT
. TRBJ2-1 TRBV18 . CASSPIYNEQFF TGTGCCAGCTCACCGATCTACAATGAGCAGTTCTTC
. TRBJ2-3 TRBV4-3 . CASSTGLGTDTQYF TGCGCCAGCAGCACGGGGTTGGGCACAGATACGCAGTATTTT
. TRBJ1-4 TRBV6-1 TRBD1 CASNRGLVGEKLFF TGTGCCAGCAACAGGGGACTGGTCGGTGAAAAACTGTTTTTT
. TRBJ2-7 TRBV28 TRBD1 CASSRPRDRSHEQYF TGTGCCAGCAGTCGCCCCCGGGACAGGTCCCACGAGCAGTACTTC
. TRBJ1-1 TRBV2 TRBD1 CADTKLGQGNTEAFF TGTGCCGACACCAAACTGGGACAGGGAAACACTGAAGCTTTCTTT
. TRBJ1-5 TRBV5-8 . CASSLGDTRNQPQHF TGTGCCAGCAGCTTGGGGGACACCAGAAATCAGCCCCAGCATTTT
. TRBJ1-1 TRBV6-5 TRBD1 CASSYGGGMGNTEAFF TGTGCCAGCAGTTACGGAGGGGGCATGGGGAACACTGAAGCTTTCTTT
few TRBJ1-5 TRBV19 TRBD1 CASSIRDRGRRQPQHF TGTGCCAGTAGTATACGGGACAGGGGGCGACGCCAGCCCCAGCATTTT
. TRBJ2-3 TRBV7-8 TRBD1 CASSIDRGRSTDTQYF TGTGCCAGCAGCATCGACAGGGGTCGGAGCACAGATACGCAGTATTTT
. TRBJ2-1 TRBV27 . CASRRGPLAEQFF TGTGCCAGCAGAAGAGGACCTTTAGCTGAGCAGTTCTTC